A single T cell receptor (beta chain) is shown here with its context. The antigen is not known. Germline CDR1 reads LGHNA; CDR2 reads YNFKEQ. Trimming removed 1 base at V and 2 bases at J, with 11 bases between. This CDR3 has 15 residues. The sample originates from a study of identical twins. Study findings and constraints: For cord blood, abundant beta clonotypes had fewer insertions, unlike memory repertoires, which showed none.

One entry per CDR3 protein results from TCRdb running MiXCR on the 5' RACE reads. Of about 810,000 distinct CDR3 sequences listed, 9% to 15% are singletons. The data also belong to a second study, concerning yellow fever vaccine responses in identical twins.

V usage is TRBV4-2 and J usage is TRBJ2-5; D call uncertain. The sequenced material came from PBMCs. The source is a woman aged 18-29 years in good health. CDR3 protein: CASSQVEDPQETQYF. The DNA of the CDR3 is TGTGCCAGCAGCCAAGTTGAGGATCCACAAGAGACCCAGTACTTC.